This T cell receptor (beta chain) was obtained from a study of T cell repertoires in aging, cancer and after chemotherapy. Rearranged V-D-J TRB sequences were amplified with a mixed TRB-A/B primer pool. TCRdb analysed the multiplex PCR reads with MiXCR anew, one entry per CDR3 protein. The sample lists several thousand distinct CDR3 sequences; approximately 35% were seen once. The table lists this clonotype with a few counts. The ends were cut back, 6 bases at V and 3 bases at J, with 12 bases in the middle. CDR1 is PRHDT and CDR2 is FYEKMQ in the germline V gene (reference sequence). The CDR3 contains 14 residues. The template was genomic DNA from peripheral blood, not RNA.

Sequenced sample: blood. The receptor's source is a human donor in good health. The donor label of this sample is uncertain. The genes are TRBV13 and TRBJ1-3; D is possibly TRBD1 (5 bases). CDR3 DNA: TGTGCCAGCAGGCCCCAGGGATATGGAAACACCATATATTTT. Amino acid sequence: CASRPQGYGNTIYF.